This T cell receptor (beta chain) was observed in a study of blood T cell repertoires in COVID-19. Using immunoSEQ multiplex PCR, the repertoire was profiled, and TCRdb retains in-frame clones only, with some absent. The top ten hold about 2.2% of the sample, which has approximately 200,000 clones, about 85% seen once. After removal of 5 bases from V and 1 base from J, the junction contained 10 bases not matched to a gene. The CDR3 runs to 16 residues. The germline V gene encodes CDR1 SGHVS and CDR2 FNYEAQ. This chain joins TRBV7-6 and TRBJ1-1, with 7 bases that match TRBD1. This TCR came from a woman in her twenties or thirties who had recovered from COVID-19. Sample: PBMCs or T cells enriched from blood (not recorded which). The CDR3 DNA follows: TGTGCCAGCAGCAGATTTCCGGGACAGCCGAACACTGAAGCTTTCTTT. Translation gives CASSRFPGQPNTEAFF. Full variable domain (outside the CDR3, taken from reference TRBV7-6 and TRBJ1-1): GAGVSQSPRYKVTKRGQDVALRCDPISGHVSLYWYRQALGQGPEFLTYFNYEAQQDKSGLPNDRFSAERPEGSISTLTIQRTEQRDSAMYRCASSRFPGQPNTEAFFGQGTRLTVV.